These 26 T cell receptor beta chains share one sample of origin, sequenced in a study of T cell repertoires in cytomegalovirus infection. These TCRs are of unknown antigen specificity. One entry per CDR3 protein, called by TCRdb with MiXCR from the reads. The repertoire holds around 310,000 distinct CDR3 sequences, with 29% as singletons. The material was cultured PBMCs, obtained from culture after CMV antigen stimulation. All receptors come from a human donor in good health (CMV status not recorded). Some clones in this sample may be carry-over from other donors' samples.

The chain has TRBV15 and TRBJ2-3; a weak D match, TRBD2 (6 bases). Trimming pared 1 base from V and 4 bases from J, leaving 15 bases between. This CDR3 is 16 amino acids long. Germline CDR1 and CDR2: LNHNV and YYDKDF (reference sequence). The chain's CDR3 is CATSRGVRLGADTQYF. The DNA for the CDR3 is TGTGCCACCAGCAGAGGAGTACGACTAGGGGCAGATACGCAGTATTTT.

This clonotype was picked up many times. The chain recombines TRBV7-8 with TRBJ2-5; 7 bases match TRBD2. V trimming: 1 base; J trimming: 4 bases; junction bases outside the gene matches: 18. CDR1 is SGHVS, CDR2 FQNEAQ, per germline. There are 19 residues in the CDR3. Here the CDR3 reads CASSLGTVRTRGRGETQYF. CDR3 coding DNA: TGTGCCAGCAGCTTAGGCACAGTAAGGACTAGGGGTCGTGGAGAGACCCAGTACTTC.

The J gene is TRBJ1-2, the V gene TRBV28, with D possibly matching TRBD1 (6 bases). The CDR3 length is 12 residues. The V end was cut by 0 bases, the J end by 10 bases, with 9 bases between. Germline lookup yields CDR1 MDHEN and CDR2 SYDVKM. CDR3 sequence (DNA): TGTGCCAGCAGTTTATGGCAGGGGCCCTACACCTTC. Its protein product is CASSLWQGPYTF.

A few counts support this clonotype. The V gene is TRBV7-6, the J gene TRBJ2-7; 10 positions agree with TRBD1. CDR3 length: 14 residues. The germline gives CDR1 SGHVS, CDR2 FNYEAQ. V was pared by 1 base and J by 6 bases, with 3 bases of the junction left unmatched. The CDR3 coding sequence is TGTGCCAGCAGCTTAGGGGACAGGGGAAGCGAGCAGTACTTC. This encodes CASSLGDRGSEQYF.

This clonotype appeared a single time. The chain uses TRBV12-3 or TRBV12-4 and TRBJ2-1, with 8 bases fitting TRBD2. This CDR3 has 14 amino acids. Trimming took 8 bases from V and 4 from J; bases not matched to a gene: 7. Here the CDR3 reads CASGGSGMYNEQFF. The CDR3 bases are TGTGCCAGCGGCGGTAGCGGGATGTACAATGAGCAGTTCTTC.

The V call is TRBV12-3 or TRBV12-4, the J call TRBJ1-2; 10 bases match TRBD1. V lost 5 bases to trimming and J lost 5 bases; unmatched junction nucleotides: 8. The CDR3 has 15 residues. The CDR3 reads CASSLRQGALYGYTF. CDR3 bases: TGTGCCAGCAGTCTCCGACAGGGGGCTCTATATGGCTACACCTTC.

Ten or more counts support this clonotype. DNA for the CDR3: TGTGCCAGCAGCTTAGACAGGGCTAATGAAAAACTGTTTTTT. As protein: CASSLDRANEKLFF. V gene TRBV7-2 combines with J gene TRBJ1-4; maybe TRBD1 (6 bases). Per the germline V gene, CDR1 is SGHTA and CDR2 is FQGNSA. The CDR3 consists of 14 residues. V gave up 1 base and J gave up 3 bases, with 6 bases separating them.

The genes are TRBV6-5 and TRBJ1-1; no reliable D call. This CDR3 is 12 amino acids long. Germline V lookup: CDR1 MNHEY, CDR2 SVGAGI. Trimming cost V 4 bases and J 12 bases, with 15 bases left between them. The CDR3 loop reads CASSSWTRATFF. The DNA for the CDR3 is TGTGCCAGCAGTTCCTGGACTCGGGCAACTTTCTTT.

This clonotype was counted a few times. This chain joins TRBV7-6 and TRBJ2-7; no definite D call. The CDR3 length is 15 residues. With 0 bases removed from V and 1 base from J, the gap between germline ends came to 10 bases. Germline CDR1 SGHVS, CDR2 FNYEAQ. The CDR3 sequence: CASSLAGLTSYEQYF. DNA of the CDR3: TGTGCCAGCAGCTTAGCCGGTCTAACATCCTACGAGCAGTACTTC. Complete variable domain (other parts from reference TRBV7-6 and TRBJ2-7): GAGVSQSPRYKVTKRGQDVALRCDPISGHVSLYWYRQALGQGPEFLTYFNYEAQQDKSGLPNDRFSAERPEGSISTLTIQRTEQRDSAMYRCASSLAGLTSYEQYFGPGTRLTVT.

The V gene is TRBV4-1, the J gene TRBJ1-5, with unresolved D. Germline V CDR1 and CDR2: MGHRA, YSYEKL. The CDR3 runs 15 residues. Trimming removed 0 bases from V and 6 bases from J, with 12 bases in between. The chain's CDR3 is CASSQEVLLGQPQHF. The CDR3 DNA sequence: TGCGCCAGCAGCCAAGAAGTGCTTTTAGGTCAGCCCCAGCATTTT.

The CDR3 nucleotides read TGTGCCAGCTCACCGGAGAGCTCCTATAATTCACCCCTCCACTTT. Translating it yields CASSPESSYNSPLHF. The rearrangement uses TRBV18 and TRBJ1-6; D gene unclear. Germline CDR1 KGHSH, CDR2 LQKENI. The CDR3 consists of 15 residues. The ends were cut back, 3 bases at V and 0 bases at J, with 6 bases in the middle.

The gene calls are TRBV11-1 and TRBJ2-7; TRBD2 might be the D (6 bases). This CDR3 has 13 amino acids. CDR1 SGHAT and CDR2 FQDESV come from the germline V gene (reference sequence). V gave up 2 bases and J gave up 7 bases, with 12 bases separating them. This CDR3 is CASSLMVGGEQYF. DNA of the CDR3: TGTGCCAGCAGCTTAATGGTAGGAGGGGAGCAGTACTTC.

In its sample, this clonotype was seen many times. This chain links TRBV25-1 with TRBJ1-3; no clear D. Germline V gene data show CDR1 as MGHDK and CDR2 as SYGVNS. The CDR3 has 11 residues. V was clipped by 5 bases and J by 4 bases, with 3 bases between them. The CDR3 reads CASSPGNTIYF. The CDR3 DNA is TGTGCCAGCAGTCCCGGAAACACCATATATTTT.

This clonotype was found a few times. Written as DNA, the CDR3 is TGTGCCAGTAGTAAACCTCCGACTTTGAACCAGCGGGGGAGAGGTGAGCAGTTCTTC. It translates to CASSKPPTLNQRGRGEQFF. This rearrangement joins TRBV19 to TRBJ2-1; TRBD2 agrees at 8 bases. The CDR3 length is 19 residues. Trimming removed 4 bases from V and 9 bases from J; junction bases left unmatched: 23. Germline V gene data show CDR1 as LNHDA and CDR2 as SQIVND (reference sequence).

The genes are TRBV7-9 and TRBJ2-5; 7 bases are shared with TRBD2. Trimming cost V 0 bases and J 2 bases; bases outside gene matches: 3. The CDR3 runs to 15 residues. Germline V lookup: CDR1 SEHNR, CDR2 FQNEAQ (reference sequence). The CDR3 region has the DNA TGTGCCAGCAGCTTAGCGGGAGGGTTTCAAGAGACCCAGTACTTC. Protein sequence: CASSLAGGFQETQYF.

The DNA for the CDR3 is TGCAGCGTTGAAGGCCGATTAAGCAACAATGAGCAGTTCTTC. Translating it yields CSVEGRLSNNEQFF. This chain joins TRBV29-1 and TRBJ2-1, with unresolved D. From germline, CDR1 is SQVTM and CDR2 ANQGSEA. The CDR3 has 14 residues. V shed 1 base and J shed 5 bases, with 12 bases lying between them.

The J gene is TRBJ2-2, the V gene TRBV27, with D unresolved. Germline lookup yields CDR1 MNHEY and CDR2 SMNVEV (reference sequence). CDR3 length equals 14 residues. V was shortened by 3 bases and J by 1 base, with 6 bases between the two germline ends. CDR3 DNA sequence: TGTGCCAGCAGTTTCCTGCTGAACACCGGGGAGCTGTTTTTT. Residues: CASSFLLNTGELFF.

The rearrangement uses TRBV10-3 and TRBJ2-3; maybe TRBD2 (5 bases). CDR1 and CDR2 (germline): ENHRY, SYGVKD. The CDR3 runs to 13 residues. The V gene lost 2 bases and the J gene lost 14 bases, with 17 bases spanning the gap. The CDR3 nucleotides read TGTGCCATCAGTGAGATTGTGGGCGGACGGGGGTATTTT. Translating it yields CAISEIVGGRGYF.

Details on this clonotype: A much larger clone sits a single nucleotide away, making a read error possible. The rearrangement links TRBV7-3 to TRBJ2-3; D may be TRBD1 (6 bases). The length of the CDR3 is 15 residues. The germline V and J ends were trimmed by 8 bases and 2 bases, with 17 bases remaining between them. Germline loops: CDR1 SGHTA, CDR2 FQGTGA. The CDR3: CASGPGVYDTDTQYF. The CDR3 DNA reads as TGTGCCAGCGGCCCAGGGGTTTATGACACAGATACGCAGTATTTT.

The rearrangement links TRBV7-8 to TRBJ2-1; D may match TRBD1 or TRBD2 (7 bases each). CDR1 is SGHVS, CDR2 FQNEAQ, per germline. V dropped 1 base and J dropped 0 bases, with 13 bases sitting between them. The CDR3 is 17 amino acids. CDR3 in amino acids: CASSLGGGQPSYNEQFF. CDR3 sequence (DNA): TGTGCCAGCAGCTTAGGGGGGGGACAGCCCTCCTACAATGAGCAGTTCTTC.

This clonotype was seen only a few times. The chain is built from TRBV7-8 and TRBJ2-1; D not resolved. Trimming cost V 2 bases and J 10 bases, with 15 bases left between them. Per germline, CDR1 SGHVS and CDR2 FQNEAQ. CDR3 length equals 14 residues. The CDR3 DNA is TGTGCCAGCAGCTTAAGAGACTCCTATATGGAGCAGTTCTTC. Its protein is CASSLRDSYMEQFF. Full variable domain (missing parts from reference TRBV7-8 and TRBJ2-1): GAGVSQSPRYKVAKRGQDVALRCDPISGHVSLFWYQQALGQGPEFLTYFQNEAQLDKSGLPSDRFFAERPEGSVSTLKIQRTQQEDSAVYLCASSLRDSYMEQFFGPGTRLTVL.

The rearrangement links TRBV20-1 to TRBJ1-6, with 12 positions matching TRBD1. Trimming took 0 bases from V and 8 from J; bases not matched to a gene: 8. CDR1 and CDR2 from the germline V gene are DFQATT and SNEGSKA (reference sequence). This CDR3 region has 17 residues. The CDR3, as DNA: TGCAGTGCTAGAGATTTTGGGACAGGGGGCCGGGATTCACCCCTCCACTTT. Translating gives CSARDFGTGGRDSPLHF.

The CDR3 spells CSARSTSAGYNEQFF. The CDR3 region has the DNA TGCAGTGCTAGATCGACTAGCGCCGGTTACAATGAGCAGTTCTTC. The chain uses TRBV20-1 and TRBJ2-1; TRBD2 matches 8 bases. The CDR3 covers 15 residues. V was clipped by 2 bases and J by 4 bases; unmatched bases: 7. Germline V CDR1 and CDR2: DFQATT, SNEGSKA (reference sequence).

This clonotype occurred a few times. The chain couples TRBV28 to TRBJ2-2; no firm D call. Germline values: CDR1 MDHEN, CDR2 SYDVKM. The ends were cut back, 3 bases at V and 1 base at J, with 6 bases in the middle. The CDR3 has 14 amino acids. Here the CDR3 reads CASSFRQNTGELFF. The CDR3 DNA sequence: TGTGCCAGCAGTTTTCGTCAGAACACCGGGGAGCTGTTTTTT.

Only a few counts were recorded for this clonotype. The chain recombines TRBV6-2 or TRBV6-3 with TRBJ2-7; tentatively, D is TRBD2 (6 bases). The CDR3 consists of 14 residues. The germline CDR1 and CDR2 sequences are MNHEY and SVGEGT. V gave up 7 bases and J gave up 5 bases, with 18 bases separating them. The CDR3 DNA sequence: TGTGCCAGCAATCCTGGTCCGGAGGGCGACGAGCAGTACTTC. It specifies CASNPGPEGDEQYF.

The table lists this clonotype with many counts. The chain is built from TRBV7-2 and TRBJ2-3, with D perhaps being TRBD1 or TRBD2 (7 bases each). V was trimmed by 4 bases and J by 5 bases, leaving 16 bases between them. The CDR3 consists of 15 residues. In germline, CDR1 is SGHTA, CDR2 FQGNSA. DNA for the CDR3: TGTGCCAGCAGCTCCCGCGGCAGGGGGGGAGATACGCAGTATTTT. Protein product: CASSSRGRGGDTQYF.